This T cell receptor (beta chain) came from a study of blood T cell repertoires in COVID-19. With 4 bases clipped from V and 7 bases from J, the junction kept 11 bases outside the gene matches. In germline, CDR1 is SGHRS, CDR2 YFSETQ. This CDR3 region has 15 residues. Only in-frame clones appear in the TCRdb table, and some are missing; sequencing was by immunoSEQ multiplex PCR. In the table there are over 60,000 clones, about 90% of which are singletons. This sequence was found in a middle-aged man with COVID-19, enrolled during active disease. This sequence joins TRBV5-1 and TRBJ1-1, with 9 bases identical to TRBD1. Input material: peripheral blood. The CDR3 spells CASSGGQGQWNEAFF. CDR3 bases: TGCGCCAGCAGCGGGGGACAGGGCCAATGGAATGAAGCTTTCTTT.